Listed below are T cell receptor beta chains from one sample, sequenced in a study of blood T cell repertoires in COVID-19. TCRdb's copy holds only in-frame clones and misses some; the assay was immunoSEQ multiplex PCR. The table lists around 310,000 clones, about 90% of them singletons, with around 0.97% in the top ten. Sequencing input: peripheral blood. These receptors were obtained from a woman aged 40 to 50 with COVID-19, enrolled during active disease. CDR3s include the opening cysteine and the closing phenylalanine or tryptophan. D genes are given only for firm matches. Expanded clones are given a class, and other clones once, few, many or no size at all.

j_gene: TRBJ2-1; d_gene: TRBD1; abundance: -; v_gene: TRBV4-3; CDR3nt: TGCGCCAGCAGCCAGGACACAGGGGGTTTAAATGAGCAGTTCTTC; CDR3aa: CASSQDTGGLNEQFF
j_gene: TRBJ2-3; d_gene: TRBD2; abundance: -; v_gene: TRBV7-3; CDR3nt: TGTGCCAGCAGCTTAATAAAGGCGGGAGGGCCCTATACGCAGTATTTT; CDR3aa: CASSLIKAGGPYTQYF
j_gene: TRBJ2-7; d_gene: TRBD2; abundance: few; v_gene: TRBV4-1; CDR3nt: TGCGCCAGCAGCCAAGAACGGAGCGGGAGTTACGAGCAGTACTTC; CDR3aa: CASSQERSGSYEQYF
j_gene: TRBJ1-4; d_gene: -; abundance: -; v_gene: TRBV7-9; CDR3nt: TGTGCCAGCAGCCGGACAACTGCTAATGAAAAACTGTTTTTT; CDR3aa: CASSRTTANEKLFF
j_gene: TRBJ1-2; d_gene: TRBD1; abundance: few; v_gene: TRBV27; CDR3nt: TGTGCCAGCAGTTTACGCCTAACCGAGACAGGGATTTCCTATGGCTACACCTTC; CDR3aa: CASSLRLTETGISYGYTF
j_gene: TRBJ1-5; d_gene: -; abundance: -; v_gene: TRBV30; CDR3nt: TGTGCCTGGCGCCGGGACAATAGCAATCAGCCCCAGCATTTT; CDR3aa: CAWRRDNSNQPQHF
j_gene: TRBJ1-2; d_gene: TRBD1; abundance: -; v_gene: TRBV27; CDR3nt: TGTGCCAGCAGTTTAGGCAGGGGGATCTATGGCTACACCTTC; CDR3aa: CASSLGRGIYGYTF
j_gene: TRBJ2-1; d_gene: -; abundance: -; v_gene: TRBV18; CDR3nt: TGTGCCAGCTCACCAATGGCAGACAACAATGAGCAGTTCTTC; CDR3aa: CASSPMADNNEQFF
j_gene: TRBJ1-2; d_gene: -; abundance: -; v_gene: TRBV18; CDR3nt: TGTGCCAGCTCAGAAACAGACTATGGCTACACCTTC; CDR3aa: CASSETDYGYTF
j_gene: TRBJ1-3; d_gene: -; abundance: -; v_gene: TRBV6-2/TRBV6-3; CDR3nt: TGTGCCAGCAGTTATGACCTGGGGAGAAACTCTGGAAACACCATATATTTT; CDR3aa: CASSYDLGRNSGNTIYF
j_gene: TRBJ2-5; d_gene: TRBD1; abundance: -; v_gene: TRBV24-1; CDR3nt: TGTGCCACCAGTGATTGGACAGGGGAGGGAGGAGAGACCCAGTACTTC; CDR3aa: CATSDWTGEGGETQYF
j_gene: TRBJ2-6; d_gene: -; abundance: -; v_gene: TRBV5-1; CDR3nt: TGCGCCAGCAGACCCACAGGAAGCTCTGGGGCCAACGTCCTGACTTTC; CDR3aa: CASRPTGSSGANVLTF
j_gene: TRBJ1-5; d_gene: -; abundance: -; v_gene: TRBV19; CDR3nt: TGTGCCAGTAGTATCCAGGCAGGGAGCAATCAGCCCCAGCATTTT; CDR3aa: CASSIQAGSNQPQHF
j_gene: TRBJ2-7; d_gene: TRBD1; abundance: -; v_gene: TRBV12-3/TRBV12-4; CDR3nt: TGTGCCAGCAGGAGCAGGGGGTACGAGCAGTACTTC; CDR3aa: CASRSRGYEQYF
j_gene: TRBJ1-1; d_gene: -; abundance: once; v_gene: TRBV18; CDR3nt: TGTGCCAGCTCACCTCAGGGGCTCATGAACACTGAAGCTTTCTTT; CDR3aa: CASSPQGLMNTEAFF
j_gene: TRBJ2-7; d_gene: TRBD2; abundance: -; v_gene: TRBV2; CDR3nt: TGTGCCAGCAGCCAGACTAGCGGGCATACCTACGAGCAGTACTTC; CDR3aa: CASSQTSGHTYEQYF